This T cell receptor (beta chain) was identified in a study of identical twins. Study-level points and caveats: The same donors were not followed; conclusions instead depended on cross-sectional statistical analysis.

Each CDR3 protein gets one entry after TCRdb re-called the 5' RACE reads with MiXCR. The profile shows 500,000 to 600,000 distinct CDR3 sequences, approximately 22% of them singletons. The germline V gene has CDR1 WNHNN and CDR2 SYGVQD (reference sequence). The CDR3 sequence is 13 residues long. Trimming removed 6 bases at V and 4 bases at J, with 10 bases between. This clonotype appeared a few times. The target antigen is unknown. These data are also associated with another study on T cells expressing NK-cell markers. This second study says: The share of CD8+ T cells held by dominant NKG2C+ clonotypes was roughly 1.0-8% in several donors.

Sequencing used CD4+ T cells sorted from blood. V gene TRBV10-1 combines with J gene TRBJ2-1, with D perhaps matching TRBD1 or TRBD2 (5 bases each). The sequence came from a young woman in good health. For the CDR3, the DNA is TGCGCCAGCAGCGGGGCATTGTACAATGAGCAGTTCTTC. Its protein is CASSGALYNEQFF.